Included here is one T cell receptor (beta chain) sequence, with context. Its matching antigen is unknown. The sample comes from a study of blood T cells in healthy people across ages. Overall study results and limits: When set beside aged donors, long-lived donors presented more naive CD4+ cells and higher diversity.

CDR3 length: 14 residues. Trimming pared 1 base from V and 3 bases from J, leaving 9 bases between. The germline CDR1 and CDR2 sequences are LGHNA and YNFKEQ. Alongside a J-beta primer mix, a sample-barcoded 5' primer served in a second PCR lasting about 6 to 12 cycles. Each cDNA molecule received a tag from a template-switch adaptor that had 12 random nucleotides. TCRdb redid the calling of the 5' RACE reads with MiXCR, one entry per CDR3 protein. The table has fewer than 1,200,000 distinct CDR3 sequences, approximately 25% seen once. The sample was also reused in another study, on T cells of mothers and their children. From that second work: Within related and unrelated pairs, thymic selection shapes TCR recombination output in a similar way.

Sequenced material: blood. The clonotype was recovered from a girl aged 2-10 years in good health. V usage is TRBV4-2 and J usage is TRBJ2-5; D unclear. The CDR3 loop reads CASSQVAEEETQYF. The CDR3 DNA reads TGTGCCAGCAGCCAAGTGGCTGAAGAAGAGACCCAGTACTTC.